This T cell receptor beta chain was sequenced during a study of blood T cell repertoires in COVID-19. Study context: There were acute and convalescent COVID-19 samples, and they came from the United States, Italy and Spain.

TCRdb's table, derived via immunoSEQ multiplex PCR, lists solely in-frame clones and lacks some. This table has roughly 140,000 clones, over 80% appearing once. The V end lost 5 bases, the J end lost 0 bases, and 8 bases lay between the germline ends. Germline CDR1 and CDR2: SGHDT and YYEEEE. This CDR3 region has 14 residues. The sequencing sample was made of peripheral blood. This sequence joins TRBV5-6 and TRBJ2-2; TRBD1 might be the D (6 bases). This receptor was obtained from a woman at least 80 years old with acute or convalescent COVID-19. CDR3 loop: CASSRGSNTGELFF. For the CDR3, the DNA is TGTGCCAGCAGTAGGGGGTCGAACACCGGGGAGCTGTTTTTT.